Listed below are T cell receptor beta chains from one sample, sequenced in a study of cytomegalovirus exposure and HLA in healthy donors. Repertoires were generated with immunoSEQ multiplex PCR, while TCRdb's copy carries only in-frame clones and drops some. Counted here are 200,000 or so clones, approximately 79% occurring once; the ten biggest clones make up roughly 1.5%. The sample taken for sequencing was PBMCs. The source of these receptors is a man in his forties or fifties in good health and CMV-seronegative. Both conserved end residues are part of each CDR3. Fields, in order: V gene, clone size, D gene, J gene, CDR3 DNA, CDR3 protein. A D gene is named only where the DNA matches it firmly. Clone size is given for some rows only: seen once, a few or many times, or a class if the clone is expanded.

v_gene: TRBV27; abundance: .; d_gene: TRBD1; j_gene: TRBJ1-4; CDR3nt: TGTGCCAGCAGGATGGGTGGGACAGGGCGGGTTGGGGAAAAACTGTTTTTT; CDR3aa: CASRMGGTGRVGEKLFF
v_gene: TRBV28; abundance: .; d_gene: TRBD1; j_gene: TRBJ1-1; CDR3nt: TGTGCCAGCAGGGACAGGGAGACAGTTGAAGCTTTCTTT; CDR3aa: CASRDRETVEAFF
v_gene: TRBV5-1; abundance: few; d_gene: TRBD1; j_gene: TRBJ2-5; CDR3nt: TGCGCCAGCAGCCCTTGGACAGGCCAAGAGACCCAGTACTTC; CDR3aa: CASSPWTGQETQYF
v_gene: TRBV9; abundance: few; d_gene: .; j_gene: TRBJ2-3; CDR3nt: TGTGCCAGCAGCGTAGCCAGTCTGGGAGGTGCGACAGATACGCAGTATTTT; CDR3aa: CASSVASLGGATDTQYF
v_gene: TRBV28; abundance: once; d_gene: TRBD1; j_gene: TRBJ1-2; CDR3nt: TGTGCCAGCAGTTTCCGGGACAGGCCAAGATATGGCTACACCTTC; CDR3aa: CASSFRDRPRYGYTF
v_gene: TRBV28; abundance: .; d_gene: TRBD1; j_gene: TRBJ2-7; CDR3nt: TGTGCCAGCAGTTCGGGACAGGGGCACTCCTACGAGCAGTACTTC; CDR3aa: CASSSGQGHSYEQYF
v_gene: TRBV9; abundance: .; d_gene: .; j_gene: TRBJ1-2; CDR3nt: TGTGCCAGCAGCGTAAAAGGGCGGGAAGCGGGGGACCCGCCTAACTATGGCTACACCTTC; CDR3aa: CASSVKGREAGDPPNYGYTF
v_gene: TRBV11-3; abundance: .; d_gene: TRBD2; j_gene: TRBJ2-7; CDR3nt: TGTGCCAGCAGCTCGGGACTAGCGGGGAGCAACGAGCAGTACTTC; CDR3aa: CASSSGLAGSNEQYF
v_gene: TRBV7-9; abundance: .; d_gene: .; j_gene: TRBJ1-5; CDR3nt: TGTGCCAGCAGCCAATCCAATAGCAATCAGCCCCAGCATTTT; CDR3aa: CASSQSNSNQPQHF
v_gene: TRBV5-4; abundance: .; d_gene: TRBD2; j_gene: TRBJ2-7; CDR3nt: TGTGCCAGCAGCTTCCAGCGGGGGGCCTACGAGCAGTACTTC; CDR3aa: CASSFQRGAYEQYF
v_gene: TRBV30; abundance: .; d_gene: .; j_gene: TRBJ2-3; CDR3nt: TGTGCCTGGAGCCGAGGTACAGATACGCAGTATTTT; CDR3aa: CAWSRGTDTQYF
v_gene: TRBV18; abundance: .; d_gene: .; j_gene: TRBJ1-5; CDR3nt: TGTGCCAGCTCACCATCGGGGTCGGATCAGCCCCAGCATTTT; CDR3aa: CASSPSGSDQPQHF
v_gene: TRBV2; abundance: .; d_gene: .; j_gene: TRBJ2-1; CDR3nt: TGTGCCAGCAGTGCAGGCAAGTCCTCCTACAATGAGCAGTTCTTC; CDR3aa: CASSAGKSSYNEQFF
v_gene: TRBV5-8; abundance: .; d_gene: .; j_gene: TRBJ1-4; CDR3nt: TGTGCCAGCAGCCCGGGACTTGAAAAACTGTTTTTT; CDR3aa: CASSPGLEKLFF
v_gene: TRBV4-1; abundance: .; d_gene: .; j_gene: TRBJ2-1; CDR3nt: TGCGCCAGCAGCCCTCCGAGGGGGGGATACAATGAGCAGTTCTTC; CDR3aa: CASSPPRGGYNEQFF
v_gene: TRBV5-4; abundance: .; d_gene: .; j_gene: TRBJ2-2; CDR3nt: TGTGCCAGCAGTCAGAACACCGGGGAGCTATTTTTT; CDR3aa: CASSQNTGELFF
v_gene: TRBV5-4; abundance: .; d_gene: TRBD2; j_gene: TRBJ2-7; CDR3nt: TGTGCCAGCAGCTCGGGACTAGCTACCTACGAGCAGTACTTC; CDR3aa: CASSSGLATYEQYF
v_gene: TRBV5-4; abundance: .; d_gene: TRBD2; j_gene: TRBJ2-1; CDR3nt: TGTGCCAGCAGCATAGGAGCGGGAGGTAGGGTGGGGAATGAGCAGTTCTTC; CDR3aa: CASSIGAGGRVGNEQFF
v_gene: TRBV4-1; abundance: .; d_gene: .; j_gene: TRBJ2-7; CDR3nt: TGCGCCAGCAGCCAAGGGCACGGGAGCTCCTACGAGCAGTACTTC; CDR3aa: CASSQGHGSSYEQYF
v_gene: TRBV14; abundance: .; d_gene: TRBD1; j_gene: TRBJ1-1; CDR3nt: TGTGCCAGCAGCCAACAACGGACAGGGGGGATGAACACTGAAGCTTTCTTT; CDR3aa: CASSQQRTGGMNTEAFF
v_gene: TRBV28; abundance: .; d_gene: .; j_gene: TRBJ1-1; CDR3nt: TGTGCCAGCGGGCCTATATCTCTTGAAGCTTTCTTT; CDR3aa: CASGPISLEAFF
v_gene: TRBV12-5; abundance: few; d_gene: .; j_gene: TRBJ2-3; CDR3nt: TGTGCTACCGGAGGGCCCAGCACAGATACGCAGTATTTT; CDR3aa: CATGGPSTDTQYF
v_gene: TRBV7-9; abundance: .; d_gene: .; j_gene: TRBJ2-3; CDR3nt: TGTGCCAGCAGCTACGGGAGCACAGGTACGCAGTATTTT; CDR3aa: CASSYGSTGTQYF
v_gene: TRBV30; abundance: .; d_gene: .; j_gene: TRBJ2-7; CDR3nt: TGTGCCTGGAGTAATAAGGGGACCTACGAGCAGTACTTC; CDR3aa: CAWSNKGTYEQYF
v_gene: TRBV9; abundance: .; d_gene: .; j_gene: TRBJ2-6; CDR3nt: TGTGCCAGCGGACGGGACATAAGCTCTGGGGCCAACGTCCTGACTTTC; CDR3aa: CASGRDISSGANVLTF
v_gene: TRBV4-1; abundance: .; d_gene: TRBD2; j_gene: TRBJ2-3; CDR3nt: TGCGCCAGCAGCCACCCCTACGGGAGGGCGGGGGATACGCAGTATTTT; CDR3aa: CASSHPYGRAGDTQYF
v_gene: TRBV2; abundance: .; d_gene: .; j_gene: TRBJ2-1; CDR3nt: TGTGCCAGCAGTGTGGTGGAGATCCTTATTGGTGAGCAGTTCTTC; CDR3aa: CASSVVEILIGEQFF
v_gene: TRBV27; abundance: .; d_gene: TRBD1; j_gene: TRBJ2-2; CDR3nt: TGTGCCAGCAGTGTACAGGGGCGAACCGGGGAGCTGTTTTTT; CDR3aa: CASSVQGRTGELFF
v_gene: TRBV27; abundance: .; d_gene: TRBD2; j_gene: TRBJ2-7; CDR3nt: TGTGCCAGCAGTACCAGACTAGCGGGAGTCGAGCAGTACTTC; CDR3aa: CASSTRLAGVEQYF
v_gene: TRBV27; abundance: .; d_gene: TRBD2; j_gene: TRBJ2-7; CDR3nt: TGTGCCAGCAGCACCTATAGGCGGGAGACCACCTACGAGCAGTACTTC; CDR3aa: CASSTYRRETTYEQYF
v_gene: TRBV11-1; abundance: .; d_gene: TRBD1; j_gene: TRBJ2-7; CDR3nt: TGTGCCAGCAGTCCTCAGGGGGTCGGGGCATACGAGCAGTACTTC; CDR3aa: CASSPQGVGAYEQYF
v_gene: TRBV5-1; abundance: .; d_gene: .; j_gene: TRBJ2-1; CDR3nt: TGCGCCAGCAGCTTGCAAACGGGGAACAATGAGCAGTTCTTC; CDR3aa: CASSLQTGNNEQFF
v_gene: TRBV5-1; abundance: .; d_gene: .; j_gene: TRBJ2-7; CDR3nt: TGCGCCAGCAGCCCCGGACTCCCACCCTACGAGCAGTACTTC; CDR3aa: CASSPGLPPYEQYF
v_gene: TRBV2; abundance: .; d_gene: TRBD1; j_gene: TRBJ1-5; CDR3nt: TGTGCCAGCAGGCAGGGGGTAAATCAGCCCCAGCATTTT; CDR3aa: CASRQGVNQPQHF
v_gene: TRBV5-6; abundance: few; d_gene: .; j_gene: TRBJ2-7; CDR3nt: TGTGCCAGCAGCTCCTGGATGGCGGAATTGCAGTACTTC; CDR3aa: CASSSWMAELQYF
v_gene: TRBV5-1; abundance: few; d_gene: TRBD2; j_gene: TRBJ2-3; CDR3nt: TGCGCCAGCAGTGTCGGGACTACGACAGATACGCAGTATTTT; CDR3aa: CASSVGTTTDTQYF
v_gene: TRBV9; abundance: .; d_gene: TRBD1; j_gene: TRBJ1-2; CDR3nt: TGTGCCAGCAGCGTAGAACAGGGGCCGGAACGTGAAGGCTACACCTTC; CDR3aa: CASSVEQGPEREGYTF
v_gene: TRBV27; abundance: .; d_gene: TRBD2; j_gene: TRBJ2-1; CDR3nt: TGTGCCAGCAGTTTAGTATTCAGCGGGAGCTCCTACAATGAGCAGTTCTTC; CDR3aa: CASSLVFSGSSYNEQFF
v_gene: TRBV5-4; abundance: few; d_gene: TRBD2; j_gene: TRBJ2-2; CDR3nt: TGTGCCAGCAGCCGCGGGACTACAGGCACCGGGGAGCTGTTTTTT; CDR3aa: CASSRGTTGTGELFF
v_gene: TRBV7-3; abundance: .; d_gene: .; j_gene: TRBJ2-7; CDR3nt: TGTGCCAGCAGCTTAAATAGGGGACTCGAGCAGTACTTC; CDR3aa: CASSLNRGLEQYF
v_gene: TRBV11-2; abundance: .; d_gene: .; j_gene: TRBJ1-3; CDR3nt: TGTGCCAGCAGCCCCGGTAGAACCATATATTTT; CDR3aa: CASSPGRTIYF
v_gene: TRBV14; abundance: once; d_gene: .; j_gene: TRBJ1-1; CDR3nt: TGTGCCAGCAGCCGCTCCCGGGGGACTGAAGCTTTCTTT; CDR3aa: CASSRSRGTEAFF
v_gene: TRBV19; abundance: .; d_gene: TRBD1; j_gene: TRBJ1-1; CDR3nt: TGTGCCAGTAGTATCCGGACAGGGTCGGACACTGAAGCTTTCTTT; CDR3aa: CASSIRTGSDTEAFF
v_gene: TRBV5-6; abundance: once; d_gene: TRBD1; j_gene: TRBJ2-7; CDR3nt: TGTGCCAGCAGCCCGACAGGGTCCTCCTACGAGCAGTACTTC; CDR3aa: CASSPTGSSYEQYF